The 2 T cell receptor beta chains listed next were all sequenced from one sample in a study of cytomegalovirus exposure and HLA in healthy donors. PCR primers comprised 60 Vbeta and 13 Jbeta primers. Libraries were prepared by immunoSEQ multiplex PCR; TCRdb keeps only in-frame clonotypes and omits some of them. The sample lists fewer than 70,000 clones, less than 75% occurring once. Sample: PBMCs. The receptors were sampled from a woman younger than 45 in good health and CMV-seronegative.

This rearrangement joins TRBV15 to TRBJ2-3; TRBD2 matches at 8 bases. V trimming: 5 bases; J trimming: 2 bases; junction bases outside the gene matches: 9. Germline loops: CDR1 LNHNV, CDR2 YYDKDF (reference sequence). CDR3 size: 16 residues. The CDR3 loop is CATSFGTSGNTDTQYF. The CDR3 nucleotides read TGTGCCACCAGCTTCGGTACTAGCGGAAACACAGATACGCAGTATTTT.

The J gene is TRBJ2-7, the V gene TRBV29-1, with D maybe TRBD1 (5 bases). Trimming left V 4 bases short and J 2 bases short, with 9 bases between. Per the germline V gene, CDR1 is SQVTM and CDR2 is ANQGSEA. The CDR3 sequence is 12 residues long. The CDR3 sequence is CSVVTGTYEQYF. The CDR3 coding sequence is TGCAGCGTTGTAACAGGAACCTACGAGCAGTACTTC.